A single sample gave rise to the 31 T cell receptor beta chains below, sequenced in a study of blood T cell repertoires in COVID-19 (TCRdb year 2020). The library was produced with the immunoSEQ multiplex PCR assay. TCRdb provides this immuneACCESS table in a form limited to in-frame rearrangements. Some clones are lacking; in checked studies, under half of them reflect an unresolved V gene, and why the rest are absent is not known. A total of more than 250,000 clones appear in this sample, around 80% of them only once. The ten largest make up roughly 4.7% of the sample. The sequencing input was PBMCs or T cells enriched from blood (not recorded which). The receptors were sampled from a man in his forties or fifties who had been exposed to COVID-19.

The V gene is TRBV12-3 or TRBV12-4, the J gene TRBJ1-2; a weak D match, TRBD1 (5 bases). V lost 4 bases to trimming and J lost 4 bases, with 7 bases between them. This CDR3 region has 12 residues. This CDR3 is CASSSQGYGYTF. The CDR3 DNA is TGTGCCAGCAGTTCCCAGGGCTATGGCTACACCTTC.

The genes are TRBV29-1 and TRBJ1-1, with D perhaps matching TRBD1 (6 bases). The germline V gene encodes CDR1 SQVTM and CDR2 ANQGSEA. CDR3 length equals 15 residues. The V gene lost 6 bases and the J gene lost 2 bases, with 19 bases spanning the gap. In DNA form, the CDR3 reads TGCAGCGTCGCCCCGGGAGGGGGGGTAAACACTGAAGCTTTCTTT. Its translation: CSVAPGGGVNTEAFF.

The chain carries TRBV4-1 and TRBJ2-3; 13 bases agree with TRBD2. Per the germline V gene, CDR1 is MGHRA and CDR2 is YSYEKL. This CDR3 spans 19 amino acids. The junction had 8 bases not matched to a gene; V was cut back by 2 bases and J by 0 bases. CDR3 coding DNA: TGCGCCAGCAGCCAAACATGGACTAGCGGGAGAGGAAGCACAGATACGCAGTATTTT. Translating it yields CASSQTWTSGRGSTDTQYF.

The chain employs TRBV7-9 and TRBJ2-7, with TRBD1 matching over 9 bases. The V and J ends lost 4 bases and 4 bases, in that order; junction bases with no gene match: 8. CDR3 length equals 15 residues. Germline values: CDR1 SEHNR, CDR2 FQNEAQ (reference sequence). The CDR3 loop is CASSSRTGAAYEQYF. The CDR3 bases are TGTGCCAGCAGCTCCAGGACAGGGGCGGCTTACGAGCAGTACTTC.

The chain recombines TRBV5-1 with TRBJ2-4; D perhaps matches TRBD2 (5 bases). This CDR3 has 15 residues. V was trimmed by 2 bases and J by 5 bases, leaving 14 bases between them. From germline, CDR1 is SGHRS and CDR2 YFSETQ. DNA of the CDR3: TGCGCCAGCAGCTTAACCCGAGGAGGCCAAAACATTCAGTACTTC. This sequence encodes CASSLTRGGQNIQYF.

The chain recombines TRBV5-4 with TRBJ2-1, with D possibly matching TRBD1 (6 bases). Looked up from germline, CDR1 is SGHNT and CDR2 is YYREEE (reference sequence). This CDR3 comprises 11 residues. Trimming removed 4 bases from V and 8 bases from J, with 7 bases in between. The DNA of the CDR3 is TGTGCCAGCAGCAGACAGGATGAGCAGTTCTTC. Translation gives CASSRQDEQFF.

The genes are TRBV18 and TRBJ1-1; the D gene is possibly TRBD1 (5 bases). Germline V gene data show CDR1 as KGHSH and CDR2 as LQKENI. V was cut by 2 bases and J by 3 bases, with 7 bases left in between. CDR3 length: 13 residues. The CDR3 reads CASSPGADTEAFF. CDR3 DNA: TGTGCCAGCTCACCAGGGGCTGACACTGAAGCTTTCTTT.

This clone was counted only a few times. The sample has other DNA sequences that encode this CDR3 too. The chain combines TRBV28 with TRBJ1-6; weak D call: TRBD1 (6 bases). The CDR3 length is 14 residues. Trimming removed 2 bases at V and 8 bases at J, with 10 bases between. Germline V gene lookup returns CDR1 MDHEN and CDR2 SYDVKM. This chain's CDR3 is CASSLGQGYSPLHF. The CDR3, as DNA: TGTGCCAGCAGTTTAGGCCAGGGGTATTCACCCCTCCACTTT.

This clone was observed a handful of times. The chain carries TRBV2 and TRBJ2-5; TRBD1 agrees at 7 bases. Germline V gene lookup returns CDR1 SNHLY and CDR2 FYNNEI. The length of the CDR3 is 17 residues. Trimming removed 3 bases from V and 5 bases from J; junction bases left unmatched: 15. CDR3 protein: CASSDRGRVRGPETQYF. The DNA of the CDR3 is TGTGCCAGCAGTGATAGGGGTCGGGTGAGGGGGCCTGAGACCCAGTACTTC.

The chain uses TRBV7-9 and TRBJ1-3; D call uncertain. The CDR3 is made up of 11 amino acids. Germline assignment: CDR1 SEHNR and CDR2 FQNEAQ (reference sequence). The V gene lost 2 bases and the J gene lost 12 bases, with 8 bases spanning the gap. DNA of the CDR3: TGTGCCAGCAGCTTACTAACGGGCATATATTTT. Translated, it gives CASSLLTGIYF.

The rearrangement links TRBV30 to TRBJ1-2; D gene uncertain. CDR3 length equals 13 residues. Germline V gives CDR1 GTSNPN, CDR2 SVGIG (reference sequence). V was clipped by 4 bases and J by 7 bases, with 16 bases between them. CDR3 in DNA: TGTGCCTGGACATGGGCTGGTCCGCTTGGCTACACCTTC. This translates into CAWTWAGPLGYTF.

This chain links TRBV3-1 (or the pseudogene TRBV3-2) with TRBJ1-1; D gene uncertain. The germline CDR1 and CDR2 sequences are LGHDT and YNNKEL (reference sequence). Deletions cut 3 bases from V and 1 base from J, with 6 bases between. This CDR3 contains 13 residues. The CDR3 protein is CASSQRSNTEAFF. In nucleotides, the CDR3 is TGTGCCAGCAGCCAGAGATCGAACACTGAAGCTTTCTTT.

V usage is TRBV15 and J usage is TRBJ1-4; D is possibly TRBD1 (5 bases). CDR1 LNHNV and CDR2 YYDKDF come from the germline V gene (reference sequence). CDR3 length: 14 amino acids. The V end was cut by 2 bases, the J end by 8 bases, with 12 bases between. The CDR3 bases are TGTGCCACCAGCAGACAGGGCCTAAGCGAAAAACTGTTTTTT. It codes for CATSRQGLSEKLFF.

This chain uses TRBV18 with TRBJ2-1, with D possibly being TRBD2 (7 bases). The CDR3 spans 13 residues. Trimming cost V 3 bases and J 9 bases, with 12 bases left between them. In germline, CDR1 is KGHSH, CDR2 LQKENI. CDR3 in DNA: TGTGCCAGCTCACCGGAAAGGGGGGGTGAGCAGTTCTTC. As protein: CASSPERGGEQFF.

The chain is built from TRBV24-1 and TRBJ2-1, with TRBD1 matching over 7 bases. The CDR3 length is 17 residues. Germline V lookup: CDR1 KGHDR, CDR2 SFDVKD. Trimming at V came to 0 bases and at J to 9 bases, leaving 13 bases not matched to a gene. DNA of the CDR3: TGTGCCACCAGTGATTTGGGAACAGGGGCGGAAAGTAGTGAGCAGTTCTTC. Its protein product is CATSDLGTGAESSEQFF.

DNA for the CDR3: TGTGCCAGCAGCGAACAGGGGTATGGCTACACCTTC. This codes for CASSEQGYGYTF. This chain joins TRBV7-3 and TRBJ1-2; 7 nucleotides match TRBD1. Germline CDR1 SGHTA, CDR2 FQGTGA. The CDR3 has 12 amino acids. J gave up 5 bases and V 5 bases, and 2 bases lay outside the gene matches.

The chain joins TRBV10-3 to TRBJ1-1, with D maybe TRBD1 (5 bases). The V end was cut by 10 bases, the J end by 1 base, with 16 bases between. Germline CDR1 ENHRY, CDR2 SYGVKD. This CDR3 spans 14 amino acids. CDR3 bases: TGTGCCACTTCCCTGGGGGGGAGGAACACTGAAGCTTTCTTT. It specifies CATSLGGRNTEAFF.

In this sample, this clone turned up many times. This chain uses TRBV24-1 with TRBJ2-1, with D possibly being TRBD2 (5 bases). Trimming removed 4 bases from V and 2 bases from J, with 14 bases in between. Germline CDR1 KGHDR, CDR2 SFDVKD. The CDR3 consists of 16 residues. The DNA for the CDR3 is TGTGCCACCAGTGACCAGACTACCTCCCCCTACAATGAGCAGTTCTTC. Translation gives CATSDQTTSPYNEQFF.

This chain joins TRBV5-1 and TRBJ1-1; tentatively, D is TRBD1 (6 bases). Germline CDR1 SGHRS, CDR2 YFSETQ. V was cut by 3 bases and J by 3 bases, with 15 bases left in between. CDR3 length: 15 residues. CDR3 loop: CASSSGGAAYTEAFF. The CDR3 DNA is TGCGCCAGCAGCTCCGGGGGGGCGGCGTACACTGAAGCTTTCTTT.

CDR3 coding DNA: TGTGCCAGCAGTTTCGGGGCGAACACCGGGGAGCTGTTTTTT. It yields the protein CASSFGANTGELFF. The chain combines TRBV27 with TRBJ2-2; TRBD2 is a possible D gene (5 bases). The germline CDR1 and CDR2 sequences are MNHEY and SMNVEV (reference sequence). The V end lost 3 bases, the J end lost 0 bases, and 5 bases lay between the germline ends. This CDR3 is 14 amino acids long.

The rearrangement joins TRBV5-8 to TRBJ1-2; 7 positions agree with TRBD1. The CDR3 loop spans 17 amino acids. CDR1 and CDR2 from the germline V gene are SGHTS and YDEGEE. V lost 4 bases to trimming and J lost 5 bases; unmatched junction nucleotides: 17. In nucleotides, the CDR3 is TGTGCCAGCAGCGCGGGCCTCGGACAGGCAGAGGTTTATGGCTACACCTTC. The encoded protein is CASSAGLGQAEVYGYTF.

The chain couples TRBV21-1 to TRBJ2-7; the table's D call TRBD2 went unverified against the DNA. TRBV21-1 is given as a pseudogene. This CDR3 comprises 14 residues. In DNA, the CDR3 is TGTGCCAACCAAGTTCGTAGTATCGCCTACGAGCAGTACTTC. Amino acids: CANQVRSIAYEQYF.

This rearrangement joins TRBV5-1 to TRBJ2-2; D remains unclear. The CDR3 totals 11 residues. From germline, CDR1 is SGHRS and CDR2 YFSETQ. V was pared by 5 bases and J by 8 bases, with 7 bases between. This CDR3 reads CASSSTGELFF. CDR3 bases: TGCGCCAGCAGTTCGACTGGGGAGCTGTTTTTT.

CDR3 in amino acids: CASSLARGSNIQYF. The CDR3 DNA reads as TGTGCCAGCAGCTTAGCGCGGGGGTCGAACATTCAGTACTTC. This chain links TRBV7-9 with TRBJ2-4; 7 bases agree with TRBD2. The J segment lost 7 bases and the V segment lost 0 bases, leaving 3 bases of the junction unmatched. The germline gives CDR1 SEHNR, CDR2 FQNEAQ (reference sequence). The CDR3 sequence is 14 residues long.

The V call is TRBV3-1 (or the pseudogene TRBV3-2), the J call TRBJ1-2; D is possibly TRBD1 (6 bases). This CDR3 contains 16 residues. With 0 bases removed from V and 0 bases from J, the gap between germline ends came to 11 bases. Germline V gives CDR1 LGHDT, CDR2 YNNKEL (reference sequence). CDR3 in amino acids: CASSQEGAGANYGYTF. For the CDR3, the DNA is TGTGCCAGCAGCCAAGAGGGGGCAGGAGCTAACTATGGCTACACCTTC.

This sequence joins TRBV14 and TRBJ1-2; D perhaps matches TRBD1 (6 bases). This CDR3 is 17 amino acids long. The germline V gene has CDR1 SGHDN and CDR2 FVKESK. Trimming removed 2 bases at V and 1 base at J, with 17 bases between. The CDR3 nucleotides read TGTGCCAGCAGCCAACATATAGACAGGATATATAACTATGGCTACACCTTC. Amino acid sequence: CASSQHIDRIYNYGYTF.

The rearrangement links TRBV5-6 to TRBJ2-1, with D uncertain. Per germline, CDR1 SGHDT and CDR2 YYEEEE. The CDR3 runs 13 residues. The V end was cut by 4 bases, the J end by 9 bases, with 14 bases between. The CDR3 spells CASSRPVSSEQFF. In nucleotides, the CDR3 is TGTGCCAGCAGCCGCCCCGTGTCTAGTGAGCAGTTCTTC.

Concerning this clone itself: At the DNA level, this CDR3 is encoded by other sequences in the same sample as well. The genes are TRBV29-1 and TRBJ2-7; no firm D call. The CDR3 contains 12 residues. CDR1 is SQVTM, CDR2 ANQGSEA, per germline. V was trimmed by 4 bases and J by 3 bases, leaving 10 bases between them. The chain's CDR3 is CSVAAGVYEQYF. DNA for the CDR3: TGCAGCGTTGCGGCCGGAGTCTACGAGCAGTACTTC.

The chain employs TRBV5-4 and TRBJ2-5, with D possibly TRBD1 on 6 matching bases. Germline V gene sequence: CDR1 SGHNT, CDR2 YYREEE (reference sequence). The CDR3 is made up of 15 amino acids. Trimming left V 2 bases short and J 4 bases short, with 15 bases between. CDR3 region: CASSLDQGRVETQYF. In DNA, the CDR3 is TGTGCCAGCAGCTTAGATCAGGGGCGAGTAGAGACCCAGTACTTC.

This chain joins TRBV27 and TRBJ1-6, with 7 bases identical to TRBD1. V was pared by 6 bases and J by 7 bases, with 6 bases of the junction left unmatched. Germline V gene data show CDR1 as MNHEY and CDR2 as SMNVEV (reference sequence). The CDR3 has 14 residues. The CDR3: CASSYGQVNSPLHF. As DNA, the CDR3 is TGTGCCAGCAGCTACGGACAGGTCAATTCACCCCTCCACTTT.

This clone was seen repeatedly, ten times or more. The V gene is TRBV28, the J gene TRBJ1-5; D may be TRBD1 (5 bases). Germline CDR1 and CDR2: MDHEN and SYDVKM. The V end lost 8 bases, the J end lost 3 bases, and 14 bases lay between the germline ends. The CDR3 totals 14 residues. CDR3 coding DNA: TGTGCCAGCGATGGGGCGGAACTCAATCAGCCCCAGCATTTT. Translated: CASDGAELNQPQHF. Full variable domain (remainder filled in from reference TRBV28 and TRBJ1-5): DVKVTQSSRYLVKRTGEKVFLECVQDMDHENMFWYRQDPGLGLRLIYFSYDVKMKEKGDIPEGYSVSREKKERFSLILESASTNQTSMYLCASDGAELNQPQHFGDGTRLSIL.